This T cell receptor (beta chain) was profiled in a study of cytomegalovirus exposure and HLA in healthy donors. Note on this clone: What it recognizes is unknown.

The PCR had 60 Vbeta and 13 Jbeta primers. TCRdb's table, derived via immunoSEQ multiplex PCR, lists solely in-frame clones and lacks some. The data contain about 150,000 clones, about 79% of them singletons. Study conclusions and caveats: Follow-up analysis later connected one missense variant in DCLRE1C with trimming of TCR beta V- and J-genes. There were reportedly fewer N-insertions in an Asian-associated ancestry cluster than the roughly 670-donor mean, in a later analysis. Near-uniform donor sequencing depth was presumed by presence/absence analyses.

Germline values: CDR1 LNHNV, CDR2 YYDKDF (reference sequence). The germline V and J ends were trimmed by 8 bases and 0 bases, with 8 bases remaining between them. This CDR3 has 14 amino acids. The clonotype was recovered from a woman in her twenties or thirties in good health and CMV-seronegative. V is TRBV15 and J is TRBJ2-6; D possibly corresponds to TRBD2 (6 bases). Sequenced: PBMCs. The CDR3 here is CATGRSSGANVLTF. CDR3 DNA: TGTGCCACCGGGAGGAGCTCTGGGGCCAACGTCCTGACTTTC.